One and the same sample provided the 8 T cell receptor beta chains below, sequenced in a study of blood T cell repertoires in COVID-19. TCRdb's table, derived via immunoSEQ multiplex PCR, lists solely in-frame clones and lacks some. The data show some 44,000 clones, with 70% to 90% seen just once and 2.4% held by the top ten. Material: peripheral blood. The receptor source for this set is a human donor in a cohort sampled during active COVID-19.

The chain has TRBV5-5 and TRBJ2-2; 7 nucleotides agree with TRBD2. J lost 2 bases, V lost 2 bases, and 3 bases had no gene match. The CDR3 contains 15 residues. Germline V gives CDR1 SGHKS, CDR2 YYEKEE (reference sequence). Here the CDR3 reads CASSFSSGNTGELFF. Written as DNA, the CDR3 is TGTGCCAGCAGCTTCTCTAGCGGCAACACCGGGGAGCTGTTTTTT.

V gene TRBV27 combines with J gene TRBJ2-7, with 9 bases aligning to TRBD1. The CDR3 length is 14 residues. Per the germline V gene, CDR1 is MNHEY and CDR2 is SMNVEV (reference sequence). The ends lost 3 bases at V and 2 bases at J; junction bases unmatched: 2. For the CDR3, the DNA is TGTGCCAGCAGTTTGGGACAGGGAACCTACGAGCAGTACTTC. Translated: CASSLGQGTYEQYF.

The chain links TRBV4-2 to TRBJ2-2; D ambiguous. The V and J ends lost 0 bases and 0 bases respectively, with 8 bases between them. The CDR3 runs 16 residues. The germline gives CDR1 LGHNA, CDR2 YNFKEQ. The CDR3 spells CASSQDLDPNTGELFF. Here the CDR3 DNA reads TGTGCCAGCAGCCAAGATTTAGATCCGAACACCGGGGAGCTGTTTTTT.

J is TRBJ2-1 and V is TRBV5-1; the D gene is possibly TRBD2 (6 bases). The V end was cut by 4 bases, the J end by 3 bases, with 14 bases between. Germline V lookup: CDR1 SGHRS, CDR2 YFSETQ. The CDR3 totals 15 residues. The CDR3 DNA follows: TGCGCCAGCAGCCTGGGGCGGGATTACTACAATGAGCAGTTCTTC. It translates to CASSLGRDYYNEQFF. The variable domain in full, with the rest retrieved from reference TRBV5-1 and TRBJ2-1, is KAGVTQTPRYLIKTRGQQVTLSCSPISGHRSVSWYQQTPGQGLQFLFEYFSETQRNKGNFPGRFSGRQFSNSRSEMNVSTLELGDSALYLCASSLGRDYYNEQFFGPGTRLTVL.

J is TRBJ2-1 and V is TRBV7-3, with 10 bases fitting TRBD2. Losses at the gene ends were 5 bases for V and 2 bases for J; bases not matched to a gene: 9. The length of the CDR3 is 17 residues. In germline, CDR1 is SGHTA, CDR2 FQGTGA. The CDR3 here is CASSPSGGRRTYNEQFF. The CDR3 coding sequence is TGTGCCAGCAGCCCTAGCGGGGGCCGGCGGACCTACAATGAGCAGTTCTTC.

The table lists this clone with a few counts. The V call is TRBV5-1, the J call TRBJ2-7, with 9 positions matching TRBD1. V dropped 4 bases and J dropped 0; count of bases not matched to a gene: 2. The CDR3 totals 14 residues. CDR1 and CDR2 (germline): SGHRS, YFSETQ. CDR3 loop: CASSRTGDSYEQYF. CDR3 nucleotide sequence: TGCGCCAGCAGCAGGACAGGGGACTCCTACGAGCAGTACTTC.

The chain has TRBV7-9 and TRBJ1-1, with TRBD1 matching over 7 bases. Germline V gives CDR1 SEHNR, CDR2 FQNEAQ (reference sequence). With V trimmed by 3 bases and J by 1 base, 2 bases remained unmatched. CDR3 length: 14 amino acids. The CDR3 loop is CASSLTGKNTEAFF. The CDR3 DNA reads as TGTGCCAGCAGCTTGACAGGGAAGAACACTGAAGCTTTCTTT.

J is TRBJ2-7 and V is TRBV10-3; 8 nucleotides line up with TRBD2. CDR3 length: 16 amino acids. Unmatched junction bases numbered 8, after V lost 2 bases and J lost 2 bases. Germline CDR1 and CDR2: ENHRY and SYGVKD. The CDR3 sequence: CAISEPGGARTYEQYF. The CDR3 nucleotides are TGTGCCATCAGTGAGCCCGGGGGGGCCAGGACCTACGAGCAGTACTTC.